The present TCR beta chain was sequenced within a study of T cells in Graves' hyperthyroidism and ophthalmopathy. Across the study: Once the initial diagnosis was made, peripheral blood was obtained before any treatment. Study observations and caveats: Most clonotypes expanded in thyroid above 0.001 were likewise present in blood. A model of 13 V-J pairs discriminated ophthalmopathy from stable hyperthyroidism. Ophthalmopathy was identified by the model a median about 6.4 months ahead of onset.

Trimming took off 2 bases at V and 5 bases at J, with 12 bases between the two ends. CDR3 length equals 14 residues. This clonotype was detected ten times or more. Its antigen is as yet unknown. Amplification of TCR beta CDR3 regions used RNA as the template. The primer set for the first-round RT-PCR of the TCR CDR3 was HTBI. TCRdb passed the multiplex PCR reads through MiXCR, listing each CDR3 protein once. Of 350,000 or so distinct CDR3 sequences listed, about a sixth are singletons. The V call is TRBV12-3 or TRBV12-4, the J call TRBJ1-1; D is unresolved. The receptor was derived from a woman aged 40 to 49 with Graves' ophthalmopathy. Material: blood. CDR3 sequence reads: CASSLSYPGTEAFF. DNA of the CDR3: TGTGCCAGCAGTTTAAGCTACCCGGGAACTGAAGCTTTCTTT.